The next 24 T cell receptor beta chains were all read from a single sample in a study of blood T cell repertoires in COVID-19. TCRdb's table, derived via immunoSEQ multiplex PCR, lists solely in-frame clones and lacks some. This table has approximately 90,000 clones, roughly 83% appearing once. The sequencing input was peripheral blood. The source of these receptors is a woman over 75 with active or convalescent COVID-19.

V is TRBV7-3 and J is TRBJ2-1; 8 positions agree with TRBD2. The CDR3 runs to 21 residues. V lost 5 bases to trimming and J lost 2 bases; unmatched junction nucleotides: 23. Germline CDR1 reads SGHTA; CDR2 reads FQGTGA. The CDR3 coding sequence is TGTGCCAGCAGCCTAGATCCGGGACTAGAATTCCTCCGGGGCACCTACAATGAGCAGTTCTTC. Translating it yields CASSLDPGLEFLRGTYNEQFF.

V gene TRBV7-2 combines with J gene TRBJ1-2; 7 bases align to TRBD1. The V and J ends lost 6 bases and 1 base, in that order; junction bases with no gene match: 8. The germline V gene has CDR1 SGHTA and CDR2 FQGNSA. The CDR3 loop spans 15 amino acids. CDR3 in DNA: TGTGCCAGCAGGCGGACAGGCTCCCTTAACTATGGCTACACCTTC. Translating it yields CASRRTGSLNYGYTF.

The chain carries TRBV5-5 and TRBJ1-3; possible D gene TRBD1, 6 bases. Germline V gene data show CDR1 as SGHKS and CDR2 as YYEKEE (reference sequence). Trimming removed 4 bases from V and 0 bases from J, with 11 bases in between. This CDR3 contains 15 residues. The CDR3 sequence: CASSQTGLSGNTIYF. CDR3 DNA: TGTGCCAGCAGCCAAACAGGGCTCTCTGGAAACACCATATATTTT.

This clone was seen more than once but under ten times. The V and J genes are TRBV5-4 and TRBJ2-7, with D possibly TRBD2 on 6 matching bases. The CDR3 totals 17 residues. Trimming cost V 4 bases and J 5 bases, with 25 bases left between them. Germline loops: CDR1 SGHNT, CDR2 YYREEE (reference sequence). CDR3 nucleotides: TGTGCCAGCAGCCGACGACCCCGGGGGAGGCGTATCCACGAGCAGTACTTC. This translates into CASSRRPRGRRIHEQYF. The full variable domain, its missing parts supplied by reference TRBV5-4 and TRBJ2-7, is ETGVTQSPTHLIKTRGQQVTLRCSSQSGHNTVSWYQQALGQGPQFIFQYYREEENGRGNFPPRFSGLQFPNYSSELNVNALELDDSALYLCASSRRPRGRRIHEQYFGPGTRLTVT.

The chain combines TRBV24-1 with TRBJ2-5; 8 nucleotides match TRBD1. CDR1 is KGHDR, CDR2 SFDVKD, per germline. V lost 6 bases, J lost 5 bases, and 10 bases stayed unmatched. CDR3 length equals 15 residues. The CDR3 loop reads CATSTRDRGVETQYF. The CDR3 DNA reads TGTGCCACCAGTACCAGAGACAGGGGAGTGGAGACCCAGTACTTC.

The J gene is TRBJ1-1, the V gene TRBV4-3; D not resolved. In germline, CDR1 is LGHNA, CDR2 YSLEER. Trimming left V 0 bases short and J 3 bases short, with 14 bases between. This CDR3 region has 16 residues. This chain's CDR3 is CASSQDYSSRHTEAFF. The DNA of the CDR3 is TGCGCCAGCAGCCAAGATTACAGTTCTCGTCACACTGAAGCTTTCTTT.

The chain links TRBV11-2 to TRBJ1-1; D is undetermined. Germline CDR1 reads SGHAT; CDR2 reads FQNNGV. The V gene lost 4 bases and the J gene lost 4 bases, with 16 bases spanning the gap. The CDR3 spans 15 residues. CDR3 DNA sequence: TGTGCCAGCAGCTCCCAGAGAGGGCAGACCACTGAAGCTTTCTTT. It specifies CASSSQRGQTTEAFF.

The CDR3 sequence is CASSEGQDYGYTF. The DNA for the CDR3 is TGTGCCAGCAGTGAAGGCCAGGATTATGGCTACACCTTC. The chain joins TRBV6-1 to TRBJ1-2; D remains unclear. The CDR3 spans 13 residues. Looked up from germline, CDR1 is MNHNS and CDR2 is SASEGT. V was clipped by 1 base and J by 5 bases, with 8 bases between them.

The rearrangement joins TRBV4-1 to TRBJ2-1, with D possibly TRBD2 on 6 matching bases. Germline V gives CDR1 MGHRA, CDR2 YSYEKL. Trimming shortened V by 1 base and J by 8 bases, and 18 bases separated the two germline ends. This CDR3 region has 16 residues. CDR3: CASSQVTGGTGYEQFF. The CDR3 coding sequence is TGCGCCAGCAGCCAAGTTACCGGGGGTACTGGGTATGAGCAGTTCTTC.

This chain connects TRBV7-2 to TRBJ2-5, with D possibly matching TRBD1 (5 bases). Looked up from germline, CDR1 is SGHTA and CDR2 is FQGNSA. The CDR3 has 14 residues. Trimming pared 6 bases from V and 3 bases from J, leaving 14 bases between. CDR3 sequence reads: CASRPSTGEETQYF. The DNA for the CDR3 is TGTGCCAGCAGACCAAGTACAGGAGAAGAGACCCAGTACTTC.

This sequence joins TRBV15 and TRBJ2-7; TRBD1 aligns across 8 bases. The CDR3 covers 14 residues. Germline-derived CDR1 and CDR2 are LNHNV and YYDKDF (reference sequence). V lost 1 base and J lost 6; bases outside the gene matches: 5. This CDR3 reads CATSRGTGRVEQYF. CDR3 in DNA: TGTGCCACCAGCAGAGGGACAGGGCGAGTCGAGCAGTACTTC.

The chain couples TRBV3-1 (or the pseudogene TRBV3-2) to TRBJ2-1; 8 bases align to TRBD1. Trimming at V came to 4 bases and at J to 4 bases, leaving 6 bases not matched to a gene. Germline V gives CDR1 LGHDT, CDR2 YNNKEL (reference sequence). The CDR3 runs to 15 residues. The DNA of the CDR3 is TGTGCCAGCAGCCTCGTGCAGGGGGCTTACAATGAGCAGTTCTTC. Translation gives CASSLVQGAYNEQFF.

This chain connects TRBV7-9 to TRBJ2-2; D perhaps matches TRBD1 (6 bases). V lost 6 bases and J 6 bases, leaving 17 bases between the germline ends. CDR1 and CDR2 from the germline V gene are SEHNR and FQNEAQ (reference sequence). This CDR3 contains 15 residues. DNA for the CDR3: TGTGCCAGCAGTTTCGAGACAGGACCCCCCGGGGAGCTGTTTTTT. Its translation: CASSFETGPPGELFF.

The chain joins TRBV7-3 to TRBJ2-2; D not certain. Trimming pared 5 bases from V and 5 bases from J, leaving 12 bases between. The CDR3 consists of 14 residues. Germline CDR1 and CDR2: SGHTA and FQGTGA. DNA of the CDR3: TGTGCCAGCAGCCCTGCGTCCATGACCGGGGAGCTGTTTTTT. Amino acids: CASSPASMTGELFF.

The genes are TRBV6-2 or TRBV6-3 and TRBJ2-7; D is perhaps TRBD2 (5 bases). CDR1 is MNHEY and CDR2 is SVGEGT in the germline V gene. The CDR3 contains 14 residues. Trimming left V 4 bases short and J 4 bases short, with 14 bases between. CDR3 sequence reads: CASSSEGVLYEQYF. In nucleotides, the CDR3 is TGTGCCAGCAGTTCTGAGGGAGTCCTGTACGAGCAGTACTTC.

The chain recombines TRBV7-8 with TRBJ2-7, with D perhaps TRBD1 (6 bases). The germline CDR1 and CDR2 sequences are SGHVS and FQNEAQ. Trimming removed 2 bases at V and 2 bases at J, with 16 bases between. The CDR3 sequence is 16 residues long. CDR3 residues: CASSLRDGTLTYEQYF. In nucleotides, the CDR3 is TGTGCCAGCAGCTTAAGAGACGGGACACTCACCTACGAGCAGTACTTC.

CDR3 sequence reads: CASSPLAGSTGELFF. The CDR3 DNA sequence: TGTGCCAGCAGTCCGCTAGCGGGAAGTACCGGGGAGCTGTTTTTT. The V call is TRBV6-2 or TRBV6-3, the J call TRBJ2-2; 9 bases are a match to TRBD2. The CDR3 covers 15 residues. The V gene's germline CDR1 is MNHEY and CDR2 SVGEGT. V was clipped by 5 bases and J by 5 bases; unmatched bases: 6.

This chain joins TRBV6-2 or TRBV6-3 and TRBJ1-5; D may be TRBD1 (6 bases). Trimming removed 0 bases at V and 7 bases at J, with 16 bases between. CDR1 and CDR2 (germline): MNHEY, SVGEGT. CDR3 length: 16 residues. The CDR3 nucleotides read TGTGCCAGCAGTTACTCGGGACGTGGTAGGGGGCAGCCCCAGCATTTT. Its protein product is CASSYSGRGRGQPQHF.

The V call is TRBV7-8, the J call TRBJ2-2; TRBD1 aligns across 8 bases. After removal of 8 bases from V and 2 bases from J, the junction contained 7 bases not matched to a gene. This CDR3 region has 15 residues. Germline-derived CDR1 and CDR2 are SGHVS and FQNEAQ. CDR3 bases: TGTGCCAGCGTGCAGGGGGCTCCTAACACCGGGGAGCTGTTTTTT. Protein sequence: CASVQGAPNTGELFF.

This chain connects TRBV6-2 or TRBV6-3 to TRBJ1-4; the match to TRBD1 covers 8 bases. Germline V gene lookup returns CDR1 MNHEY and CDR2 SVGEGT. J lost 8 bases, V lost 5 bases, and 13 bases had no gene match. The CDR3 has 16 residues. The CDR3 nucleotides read TGTGCCAGCAGTATACTTCCGGGACAGGTTCACGAAAAACTGTTTTTT. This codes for CASSILPGQVHEKLFF.

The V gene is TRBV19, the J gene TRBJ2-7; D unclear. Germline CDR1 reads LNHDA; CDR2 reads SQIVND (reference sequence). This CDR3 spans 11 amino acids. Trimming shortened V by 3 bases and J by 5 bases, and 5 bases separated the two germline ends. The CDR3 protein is CASSIRDEQYF. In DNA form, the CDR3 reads TGTGCCAGTAGTATTCGGGACGAGCAGTACTTC.

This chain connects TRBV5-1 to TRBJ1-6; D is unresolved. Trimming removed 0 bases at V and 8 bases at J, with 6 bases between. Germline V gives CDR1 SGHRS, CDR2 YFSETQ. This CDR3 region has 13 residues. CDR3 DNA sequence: TGCGCCAGCAGCTTGGTTTCCGATTCACCCCTCCACTTT. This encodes CASSLVSDSPLHF.

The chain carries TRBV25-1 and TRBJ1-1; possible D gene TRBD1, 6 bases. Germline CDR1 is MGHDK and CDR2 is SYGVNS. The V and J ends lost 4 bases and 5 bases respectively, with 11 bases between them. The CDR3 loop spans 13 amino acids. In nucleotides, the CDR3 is TGTGCCAGCAGTGCAACAGGGAGTACTGAAGCTTTCTTT. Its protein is CASSATGSTEAFF.

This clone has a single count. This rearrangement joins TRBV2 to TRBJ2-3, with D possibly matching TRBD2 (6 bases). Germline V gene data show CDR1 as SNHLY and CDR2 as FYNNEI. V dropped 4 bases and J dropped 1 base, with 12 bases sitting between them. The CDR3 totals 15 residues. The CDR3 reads CASSAGRGGTDTQYF. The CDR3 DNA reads TGTGCCAGCAGTGCCGGGAGAGGCGGCACAGATACGCAGTATTTT.